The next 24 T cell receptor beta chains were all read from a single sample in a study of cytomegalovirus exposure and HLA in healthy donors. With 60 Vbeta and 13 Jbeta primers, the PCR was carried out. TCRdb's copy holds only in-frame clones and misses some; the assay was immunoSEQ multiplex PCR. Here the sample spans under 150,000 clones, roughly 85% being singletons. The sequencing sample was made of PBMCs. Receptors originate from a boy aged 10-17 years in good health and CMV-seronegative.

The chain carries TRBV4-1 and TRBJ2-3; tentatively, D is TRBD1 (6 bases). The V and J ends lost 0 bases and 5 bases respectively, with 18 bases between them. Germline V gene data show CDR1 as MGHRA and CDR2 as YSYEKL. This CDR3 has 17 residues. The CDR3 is CASSQERDTGSGDTQYF. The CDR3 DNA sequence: TGCGCCAGCAGCCAAGAGAGGGACACAGGGTCAGGAGATACGCAGTATTTT.

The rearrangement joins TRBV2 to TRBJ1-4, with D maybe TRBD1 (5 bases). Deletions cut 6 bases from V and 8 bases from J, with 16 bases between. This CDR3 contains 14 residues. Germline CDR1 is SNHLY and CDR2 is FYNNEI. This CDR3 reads CASRRQSGGEKLFF. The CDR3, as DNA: TGTGCCAGCAGAAGACAGTCCGGGGGGGAAAAACTGTTTTTT.

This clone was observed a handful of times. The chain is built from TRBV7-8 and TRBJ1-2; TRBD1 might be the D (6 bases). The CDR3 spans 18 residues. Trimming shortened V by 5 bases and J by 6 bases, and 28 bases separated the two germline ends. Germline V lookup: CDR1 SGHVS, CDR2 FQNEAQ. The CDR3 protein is CASSQPMTGEMWSNGYTF. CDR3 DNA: TGTGCCAGCAGCCAACCTATGACAGGTGAAATGTGGTCTAATGGCTACACCTTC.

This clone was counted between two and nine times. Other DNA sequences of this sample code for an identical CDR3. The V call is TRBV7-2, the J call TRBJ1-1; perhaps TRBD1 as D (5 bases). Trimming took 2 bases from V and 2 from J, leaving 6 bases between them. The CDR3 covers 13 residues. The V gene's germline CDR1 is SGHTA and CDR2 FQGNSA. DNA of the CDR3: TGTGCCAGCAGCTTACAGGGAAACACTGAAGCTTTCTTT. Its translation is CASSLQGNTEAFF.

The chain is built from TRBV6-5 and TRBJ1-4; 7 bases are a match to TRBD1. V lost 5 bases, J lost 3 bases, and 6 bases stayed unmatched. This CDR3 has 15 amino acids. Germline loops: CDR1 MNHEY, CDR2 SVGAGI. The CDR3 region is CASSRRQGPNEKLFF. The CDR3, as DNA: TGTGCCAGCAGTCGCCGACAGGGACCTAATGAAAAACTGTTTTTT.

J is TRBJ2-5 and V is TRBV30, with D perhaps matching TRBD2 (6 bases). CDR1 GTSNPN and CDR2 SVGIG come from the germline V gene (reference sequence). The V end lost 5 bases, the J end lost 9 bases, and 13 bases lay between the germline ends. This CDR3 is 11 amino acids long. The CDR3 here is CAWGGGPAQYF. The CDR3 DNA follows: TGTGCCTGGGGGGGAGGCCCGGCCCAGTACTTC.

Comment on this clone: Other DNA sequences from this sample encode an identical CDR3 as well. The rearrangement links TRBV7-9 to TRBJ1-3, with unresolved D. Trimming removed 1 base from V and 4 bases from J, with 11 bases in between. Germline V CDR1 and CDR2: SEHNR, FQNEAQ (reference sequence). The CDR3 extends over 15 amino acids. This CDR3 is CASSLGSVSGNTIYF. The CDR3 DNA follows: TGTGCCAGCAGCTTAGGCAGCGTGTCAGGAAACACCATATATTTT.

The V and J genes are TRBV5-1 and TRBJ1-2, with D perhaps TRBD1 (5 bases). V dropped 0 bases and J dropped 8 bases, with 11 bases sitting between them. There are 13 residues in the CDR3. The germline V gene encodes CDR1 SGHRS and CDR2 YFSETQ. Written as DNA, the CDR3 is TGCGCCAGCAGCTTGGGCAGGGATGGAGGCTACACCTTC. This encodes CASSLGRDGGYTF.

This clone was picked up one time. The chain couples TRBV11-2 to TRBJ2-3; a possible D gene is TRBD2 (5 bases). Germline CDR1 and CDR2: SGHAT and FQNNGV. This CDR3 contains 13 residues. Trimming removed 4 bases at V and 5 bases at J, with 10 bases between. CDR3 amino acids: CASSSFGLDTQYF. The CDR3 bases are TGTGCCAGCAGCTCTTTCGGACTAGATACGCAGTATTTT.

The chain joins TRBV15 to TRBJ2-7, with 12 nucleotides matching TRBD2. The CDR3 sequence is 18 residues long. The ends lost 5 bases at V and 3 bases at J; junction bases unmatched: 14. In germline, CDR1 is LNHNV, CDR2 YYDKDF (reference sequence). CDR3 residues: CATSRKGTSGWNSYEQYF. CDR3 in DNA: TGTGCCACCAGCCGAAAGGGGACTAGCGGGTGGAATAGCTACGAGCAGTACTTC.

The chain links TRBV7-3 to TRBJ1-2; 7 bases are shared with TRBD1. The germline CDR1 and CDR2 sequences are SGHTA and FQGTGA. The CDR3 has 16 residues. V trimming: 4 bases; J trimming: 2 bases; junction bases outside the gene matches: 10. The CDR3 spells CASSSFRDRPNYGYTF. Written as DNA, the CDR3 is TGTGCCAGCAGCTCATTCAGGGACAGACCGAACTATGGCTACACCTTC.

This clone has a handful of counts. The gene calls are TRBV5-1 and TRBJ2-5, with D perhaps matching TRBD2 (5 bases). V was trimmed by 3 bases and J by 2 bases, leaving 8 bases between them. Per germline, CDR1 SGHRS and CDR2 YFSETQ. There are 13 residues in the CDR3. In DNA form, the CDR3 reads TGCGCCAGCAGCTGGGAGAGGCAAGAGACCCAGTACTTC. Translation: CASSWERQETQYF.

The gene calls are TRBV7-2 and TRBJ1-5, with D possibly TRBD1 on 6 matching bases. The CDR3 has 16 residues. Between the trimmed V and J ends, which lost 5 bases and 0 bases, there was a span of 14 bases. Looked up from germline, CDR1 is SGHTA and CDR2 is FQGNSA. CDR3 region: CASSPGGTLSNQPQHF. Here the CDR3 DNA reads TGTGCCAGCAGCCCCGGGGGGACACTTAGCAATCAGCCCCAGCATTTT.

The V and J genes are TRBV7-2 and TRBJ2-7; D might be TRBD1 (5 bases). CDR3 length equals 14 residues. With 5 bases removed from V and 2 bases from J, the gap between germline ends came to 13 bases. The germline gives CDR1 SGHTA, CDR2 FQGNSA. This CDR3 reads CASSPQVPPYEQYF. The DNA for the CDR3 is TGTGCCAGCAGCCCACAGGTCCCCCCCTACGAGCAGTACTTC.

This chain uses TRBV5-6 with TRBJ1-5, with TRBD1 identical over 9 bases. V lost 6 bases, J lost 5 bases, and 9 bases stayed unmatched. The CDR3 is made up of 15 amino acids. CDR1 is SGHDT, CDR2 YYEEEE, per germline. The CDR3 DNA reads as TGTGCCAGCACCATACAGGGGGCTCGGGATCAGCCCCAGCATTTT. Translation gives CASTIQGARDQPQHF.

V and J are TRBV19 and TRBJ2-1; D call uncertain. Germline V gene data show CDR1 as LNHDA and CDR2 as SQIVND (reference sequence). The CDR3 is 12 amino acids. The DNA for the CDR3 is TGTGCTTCAACCACGGGTCCGGATGAGCAGTTCTTC. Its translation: CASTTGPDEQFF.

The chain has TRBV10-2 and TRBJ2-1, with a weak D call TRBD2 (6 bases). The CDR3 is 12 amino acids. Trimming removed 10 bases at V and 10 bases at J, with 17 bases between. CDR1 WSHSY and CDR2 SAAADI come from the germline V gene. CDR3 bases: TGCGCCACAAGAACGGGGGTGCCGGAGCAGTTCTTC. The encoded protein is CATRTGVPEQFF.

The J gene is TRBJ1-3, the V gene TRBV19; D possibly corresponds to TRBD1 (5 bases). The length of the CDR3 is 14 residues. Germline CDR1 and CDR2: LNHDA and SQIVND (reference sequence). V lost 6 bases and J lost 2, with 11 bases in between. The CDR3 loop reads CASRRQSTGNTIYF. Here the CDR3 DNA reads TGTGCCAGTAGACGACAGAGCACTGGAAACACCATATATTTT.

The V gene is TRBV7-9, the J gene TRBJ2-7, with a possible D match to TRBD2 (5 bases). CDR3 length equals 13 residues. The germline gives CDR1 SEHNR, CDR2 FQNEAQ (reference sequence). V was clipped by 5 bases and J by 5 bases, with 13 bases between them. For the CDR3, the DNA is TGTGCCAGCAGCGGGGAACTAGGTAACGAGCAGTACTTC. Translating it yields CASSGELGNEQYF.

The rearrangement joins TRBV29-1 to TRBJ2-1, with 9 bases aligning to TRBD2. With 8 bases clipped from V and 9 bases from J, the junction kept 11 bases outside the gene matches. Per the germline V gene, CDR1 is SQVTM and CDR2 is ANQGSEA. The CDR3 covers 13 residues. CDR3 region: CSLPALAGSEQFF. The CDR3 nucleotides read TGCAGCTTACCGGCGCTAGCGGGAAGTGAGCAGTTCTTC.

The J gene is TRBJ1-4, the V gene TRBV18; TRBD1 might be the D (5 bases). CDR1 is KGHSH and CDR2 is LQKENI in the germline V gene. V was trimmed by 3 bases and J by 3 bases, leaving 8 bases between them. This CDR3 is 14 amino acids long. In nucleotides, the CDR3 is TGTGCCAGCTCACCGGGGCAGGCTAATGAAAAACTGTTTTTT. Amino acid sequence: CASSPGQANEKLFF.

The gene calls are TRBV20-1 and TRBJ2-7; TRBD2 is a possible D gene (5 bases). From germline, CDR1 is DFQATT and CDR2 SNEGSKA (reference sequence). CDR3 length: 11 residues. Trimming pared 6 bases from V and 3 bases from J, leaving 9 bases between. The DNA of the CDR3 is TGCAGTGCCGGACTCGACTACGAGCAGTACTTC. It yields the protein CSAGLDYEQYF.

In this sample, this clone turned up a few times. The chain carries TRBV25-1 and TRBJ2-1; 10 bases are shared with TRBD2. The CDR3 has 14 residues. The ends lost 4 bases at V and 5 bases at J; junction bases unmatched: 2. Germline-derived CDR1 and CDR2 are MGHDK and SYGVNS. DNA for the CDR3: TGTGCCAGCAGTGTAGCGGGAGGACACAATGAGCAGTTCTTC. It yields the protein CASSVAGGHNEQFF.

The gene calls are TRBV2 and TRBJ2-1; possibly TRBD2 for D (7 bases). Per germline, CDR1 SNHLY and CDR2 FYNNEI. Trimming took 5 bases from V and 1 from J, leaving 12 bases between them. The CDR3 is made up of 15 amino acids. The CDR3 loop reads CASSLRGGSYNEQFF. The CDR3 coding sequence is TGTGCCAGCAGTCTCAGGGGAGGGTCCTACAATGAGCAGTTCTTC.